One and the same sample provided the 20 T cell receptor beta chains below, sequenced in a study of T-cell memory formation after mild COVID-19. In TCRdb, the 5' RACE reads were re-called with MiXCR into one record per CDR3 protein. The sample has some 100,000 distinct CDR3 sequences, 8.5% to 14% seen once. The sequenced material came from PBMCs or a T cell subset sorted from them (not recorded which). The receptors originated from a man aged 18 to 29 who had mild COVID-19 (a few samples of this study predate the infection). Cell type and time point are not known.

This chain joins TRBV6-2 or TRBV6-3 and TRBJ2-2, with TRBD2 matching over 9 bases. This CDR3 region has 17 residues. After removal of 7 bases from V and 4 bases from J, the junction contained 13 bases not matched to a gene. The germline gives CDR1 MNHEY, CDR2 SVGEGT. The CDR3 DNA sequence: TGTGCCAGCAAATGGGCTAGCGGGGACCGGGTCACCGGGGAGCTGTTTTTT. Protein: CASKWASGDRVTGELFF.

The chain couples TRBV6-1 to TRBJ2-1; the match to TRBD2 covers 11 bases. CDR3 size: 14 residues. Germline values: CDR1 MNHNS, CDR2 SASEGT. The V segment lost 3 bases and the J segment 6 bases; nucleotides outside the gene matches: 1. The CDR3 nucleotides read TGTGCCAGCAGTGATAGCGGGGGGGCCAATGAGCAGTTCTTC. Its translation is CASSDSGGANEQFF.

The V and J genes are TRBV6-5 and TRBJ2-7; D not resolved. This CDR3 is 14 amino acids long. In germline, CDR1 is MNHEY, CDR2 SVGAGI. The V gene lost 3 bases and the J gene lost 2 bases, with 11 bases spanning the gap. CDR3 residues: CASSYSDVPYEQYF. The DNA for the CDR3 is TGTGCCAGCAGTTATTCGGACGTTCCCTACGAGCAGTACTTC.

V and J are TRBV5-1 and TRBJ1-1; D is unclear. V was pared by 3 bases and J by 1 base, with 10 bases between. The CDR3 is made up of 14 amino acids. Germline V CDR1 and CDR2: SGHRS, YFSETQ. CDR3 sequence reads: CASSSQAGNTEAFF. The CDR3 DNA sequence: TGCGCCAGCAGCTCCCAGGCGGGGAACACTGAAGCTTTCTTT.

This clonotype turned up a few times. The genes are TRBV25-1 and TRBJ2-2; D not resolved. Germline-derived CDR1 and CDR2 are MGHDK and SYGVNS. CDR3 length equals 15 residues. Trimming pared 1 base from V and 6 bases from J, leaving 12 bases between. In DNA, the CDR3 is TGTGCCAGCAGTGAATTAGTCCCGGCGGCCGGGGAGCTGTTTTTT. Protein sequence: CASSELVPAAGELFF.

The CDR3 region has the DNA TGTGCCACCAGCGACGGGACAGGCCAAAACATTCAGTACTTC. Encoded protein: CATSDGTGQNIQYF. The chain uses TRBV15 and TRBJ2-4; 8 nucleotides line up with TRBD1. The V segment lost 5 bases and the J segment 5 bases; nucleotides outside the gene matches: 5. The CDR3 runs 14 residues. Germline V gene sequence: CDR1 LNHNV, CDR2 YYDKDF (reference sequence).

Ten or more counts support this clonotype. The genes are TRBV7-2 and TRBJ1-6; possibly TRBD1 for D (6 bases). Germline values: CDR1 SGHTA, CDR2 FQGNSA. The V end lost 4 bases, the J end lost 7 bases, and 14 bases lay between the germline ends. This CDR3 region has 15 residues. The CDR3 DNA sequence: TGTGCCAGCAGCTCCCCGGACAGACAAAATTCACCCCTCCACTTT. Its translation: CASSSPDRQNSPLHF.

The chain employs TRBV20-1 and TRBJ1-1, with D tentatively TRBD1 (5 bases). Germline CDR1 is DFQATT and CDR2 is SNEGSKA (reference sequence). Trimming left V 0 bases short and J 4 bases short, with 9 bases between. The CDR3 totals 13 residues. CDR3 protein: CSARDPGGTEAFF. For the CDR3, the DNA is TGCAGTGCTAGAGATCCGGGGGGCACTGAAGCTTTCTTT.

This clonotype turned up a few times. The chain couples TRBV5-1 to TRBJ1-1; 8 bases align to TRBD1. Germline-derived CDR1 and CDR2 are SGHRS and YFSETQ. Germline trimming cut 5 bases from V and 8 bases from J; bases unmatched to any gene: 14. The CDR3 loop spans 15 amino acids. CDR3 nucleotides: TGCGCCAGCAGATACGACAGGGGTCCTAAGCAAGAAGCTTTCTTT. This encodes CASRYDRGPKQEAFF.

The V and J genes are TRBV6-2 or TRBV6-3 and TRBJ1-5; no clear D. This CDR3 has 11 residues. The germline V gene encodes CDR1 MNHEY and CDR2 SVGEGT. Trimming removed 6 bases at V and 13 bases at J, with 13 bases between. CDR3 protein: CASSPGERQHF. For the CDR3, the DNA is TGTGCCAGCAGCCCCGGGGAACGTCAGCATTTT.

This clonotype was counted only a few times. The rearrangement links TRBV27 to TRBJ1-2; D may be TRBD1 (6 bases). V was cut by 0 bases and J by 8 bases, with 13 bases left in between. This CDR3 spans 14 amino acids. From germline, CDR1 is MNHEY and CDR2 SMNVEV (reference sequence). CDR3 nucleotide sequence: TGTGCCAGCAGTTTATCGAACAGGGCTCCCGGCTACACCTTC. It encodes CASSLSNRAPGYTF.

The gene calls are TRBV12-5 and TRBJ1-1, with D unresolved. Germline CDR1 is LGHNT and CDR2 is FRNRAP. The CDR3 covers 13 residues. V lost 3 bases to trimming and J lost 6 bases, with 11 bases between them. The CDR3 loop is CASGFGRRAEAFF. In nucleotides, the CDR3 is TGTGCTAGTGGTTTTGGGCGGCGCGCTGAAGCTTTCTTT.

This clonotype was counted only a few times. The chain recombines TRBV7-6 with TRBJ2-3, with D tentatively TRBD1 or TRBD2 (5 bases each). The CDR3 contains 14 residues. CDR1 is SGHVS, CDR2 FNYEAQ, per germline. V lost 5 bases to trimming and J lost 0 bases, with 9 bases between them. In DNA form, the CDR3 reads TGTGCCAGCAGCAGGGACGGAAGCACAGATACGCAGTATTTT. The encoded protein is CASSRDGSTDTQYF.

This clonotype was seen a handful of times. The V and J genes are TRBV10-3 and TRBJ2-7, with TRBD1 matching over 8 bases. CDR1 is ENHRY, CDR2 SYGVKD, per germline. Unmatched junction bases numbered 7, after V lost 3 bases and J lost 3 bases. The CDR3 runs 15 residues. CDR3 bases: TGTGCCATCAGTGAATCCGGGACAGGCGACTACGAGCAGTACGTC. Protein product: CAISESGTGDYEQYV.

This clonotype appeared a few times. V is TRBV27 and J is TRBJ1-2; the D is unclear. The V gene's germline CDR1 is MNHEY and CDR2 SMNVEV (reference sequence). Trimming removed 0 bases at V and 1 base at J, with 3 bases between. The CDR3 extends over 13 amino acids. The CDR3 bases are TGTGCCAGCAGTTTATCGGTTAACTATGGCTACACCTTC. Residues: CASSLSVNYGYTF.

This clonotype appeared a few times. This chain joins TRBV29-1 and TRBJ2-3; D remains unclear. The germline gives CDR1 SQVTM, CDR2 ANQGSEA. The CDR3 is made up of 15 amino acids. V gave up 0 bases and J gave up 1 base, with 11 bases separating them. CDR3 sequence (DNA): TGCAGCGTTGAAGATTGGCTAACCCGCACAGATACGCAGTATTTT. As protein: CSVEDWLTRTDTQYF.

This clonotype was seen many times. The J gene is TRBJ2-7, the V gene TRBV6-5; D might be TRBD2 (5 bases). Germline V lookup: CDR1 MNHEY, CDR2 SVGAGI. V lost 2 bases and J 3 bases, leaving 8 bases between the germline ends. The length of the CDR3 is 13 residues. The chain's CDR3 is CASSYGRGYEQYV. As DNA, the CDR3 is TGTGCCAGCAGTTACGGTCGGGGCTACGAGCAGTACGTC.

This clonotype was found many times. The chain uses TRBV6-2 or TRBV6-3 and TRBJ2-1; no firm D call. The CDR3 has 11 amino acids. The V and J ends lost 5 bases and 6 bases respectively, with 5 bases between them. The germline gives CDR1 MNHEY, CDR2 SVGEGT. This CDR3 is CASSIGNEQFF. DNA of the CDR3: TGTGCCAGCAGTATAGGCAATGAGCAGTTCTTC.

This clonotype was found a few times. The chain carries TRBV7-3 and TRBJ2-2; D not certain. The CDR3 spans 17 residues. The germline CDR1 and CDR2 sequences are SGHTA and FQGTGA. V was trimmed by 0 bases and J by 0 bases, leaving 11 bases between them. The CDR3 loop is CASSLTRPVANTGELFF. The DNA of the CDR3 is TGTGCCAGCAGCTTAACCCGTCCAGTTGCGAACACCGGGGAGCTGTTTTTT.

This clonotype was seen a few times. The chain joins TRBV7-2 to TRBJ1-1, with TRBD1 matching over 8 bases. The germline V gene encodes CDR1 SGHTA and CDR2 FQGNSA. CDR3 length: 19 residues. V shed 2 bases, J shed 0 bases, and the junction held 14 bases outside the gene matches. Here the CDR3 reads CASSLMAGTGDYLNTEAFF. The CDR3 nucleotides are TGTGCCAGCAGCTTAATGGCCGGGACAGGCGACTACTTGAACACTGAAGCTTTCTTT.